This T cell receptor (beta chain) came from a study of T cell responses to AZD1222 COVID-19 vaccine. Whole-study results and caveats: Spike-specific TCR breadth and depth went up after people got two AZD1222 doses. Females made up more of the donors, who were largely white British, and clonal diversity may have come out too low.

This clone has only a few counts. Its antigen is undetermined. Germline CDR1 and CDR2: KGHSH and LQKENI. V lost 0 bases and J lost 4, with 7 bases in between. CDR3 size: 14 residues. TCRdb's copy holds only in-frame clones and misses some; the assay was immunoSEQ multiplex PCR. Counted here are roughly 150,000 clones, about 90% occurring once; the ten biggest clones make up about 9%. The source is an adult who received the AZD1222 COVID-19 vaccine. The rearrangement links TRBV18 to TRBJ1-3; no firm D call. The sample in question was peripheral blood, obtained 28 days after the second AZD1222 dose. The CDR3 spells CASSPPARGNTIYF. DNA for the CDR3: TGTGCCAGCTCACCACCAGCTAGGGGAAACACCATATATTTT.